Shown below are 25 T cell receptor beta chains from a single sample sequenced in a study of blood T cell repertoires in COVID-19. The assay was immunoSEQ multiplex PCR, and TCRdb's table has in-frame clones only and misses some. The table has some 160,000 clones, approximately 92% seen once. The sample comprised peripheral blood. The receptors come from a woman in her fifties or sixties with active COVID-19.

The CDR3 is CAIRDSDSPLHF. DNA of the CDR3: TGTGCCATCAGGGACAGTGATTCACCCCTCCACTTT. The chain combines TRBV10-3 with TRBJ1-6; possible D gene TRBD1, 6 bases. This CDR3 spans 12 amino acids. The germline gives CDR1 ENHRY, CDR2 SYGVKD. The germline V and J ends were trimmed by 6 bases and 8 bases, with 8 bases remaining between them.

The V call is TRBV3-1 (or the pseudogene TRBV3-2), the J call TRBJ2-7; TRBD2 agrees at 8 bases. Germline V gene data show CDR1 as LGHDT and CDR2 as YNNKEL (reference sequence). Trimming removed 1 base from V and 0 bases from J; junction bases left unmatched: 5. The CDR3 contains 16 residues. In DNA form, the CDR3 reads TGTGCCAGCAGCCAAGTGGCGGGAGGAGTCTCCTACGAGCAGTACTTC. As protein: CASSQVAGGVSYEQYF.

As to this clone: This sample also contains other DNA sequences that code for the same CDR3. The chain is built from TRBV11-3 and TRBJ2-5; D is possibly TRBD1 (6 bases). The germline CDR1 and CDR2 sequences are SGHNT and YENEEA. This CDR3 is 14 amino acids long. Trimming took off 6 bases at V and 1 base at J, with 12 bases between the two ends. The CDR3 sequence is CASSLGGAQETQYF. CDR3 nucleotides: TGTGCCAGCAGTCTAGGGGGAGCCCAAGAGACCCAGTACTTC. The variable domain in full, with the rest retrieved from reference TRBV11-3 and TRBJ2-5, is EAGVVQSPRYKIIEKKQPVAFWCNPISGHNTLYWYLQNLGQGPELLIRYENEEAVDDSQLPKDRFSAERLKGVDSTLKIQPAELGDSAVYLCASSLGGAQETQYFGPGTRLLVL.

The CDR3 is CASSPFREGGETQYF. DNA for the CDR3: TGTGCCAGCTCACCCTTTCGGGAAGGGGGAGAGACCCAGTACTTC. V usage is TRBV18 and J usage is TRBJ2-5, with D tentatively TRBD1 (6 bases). The CDR3 runs 15 residues. Per germline, CDR1 KGHSH and CDR2 LQKENI. Trimming took 3 bases from V and 4 from J, leaving 15 bases between them.

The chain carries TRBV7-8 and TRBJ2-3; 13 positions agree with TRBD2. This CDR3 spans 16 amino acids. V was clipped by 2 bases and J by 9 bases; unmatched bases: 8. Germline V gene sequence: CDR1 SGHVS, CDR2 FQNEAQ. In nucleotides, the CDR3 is TGTGCCAGCAGCTTAACCGGGACTAGCGGGAAAGGAACGCAGTATTTT. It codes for CASSLTGTSGKGTQYF.

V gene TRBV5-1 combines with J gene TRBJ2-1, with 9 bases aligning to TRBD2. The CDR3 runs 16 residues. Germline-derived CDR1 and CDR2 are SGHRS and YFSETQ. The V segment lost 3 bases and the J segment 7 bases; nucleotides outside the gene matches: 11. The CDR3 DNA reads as TGCGCCAGCAGCTCCCGTGGTAGCGGGAGAGGTAATGAGCAGTTCTTC. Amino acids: CASSSRGSGRGNEQFF.

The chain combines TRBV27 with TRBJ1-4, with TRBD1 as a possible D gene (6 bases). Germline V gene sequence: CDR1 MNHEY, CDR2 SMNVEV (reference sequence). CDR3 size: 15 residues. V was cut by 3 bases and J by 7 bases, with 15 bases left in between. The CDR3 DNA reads TGTGCCAGCAGTTTGGGTGGAAGGGGGAGTGAAAAACTGTTTTTT. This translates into CASSLGGRGSEKLFF. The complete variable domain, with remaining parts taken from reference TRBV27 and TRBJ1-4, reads EAQVTQNPRYLITVTGKKLTVTCSQNMNHEYMSWYRQDPGLGLRQIYYSMNVEVTDKGDVPEGYKVSRKEKRNFPLILESPSPNQTSLYFCASSLGGRGSEKLFFGSGTQLSVL.

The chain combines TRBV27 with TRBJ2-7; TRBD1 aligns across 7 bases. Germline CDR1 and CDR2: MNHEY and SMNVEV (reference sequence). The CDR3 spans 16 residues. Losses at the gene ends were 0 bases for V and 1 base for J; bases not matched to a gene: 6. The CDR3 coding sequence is TGTGCCAGCAGTTTATCAGGGACAGTCTTTTCCTACGAGCAGTACTTC. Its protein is CASSLSGTVFSYEQYF.

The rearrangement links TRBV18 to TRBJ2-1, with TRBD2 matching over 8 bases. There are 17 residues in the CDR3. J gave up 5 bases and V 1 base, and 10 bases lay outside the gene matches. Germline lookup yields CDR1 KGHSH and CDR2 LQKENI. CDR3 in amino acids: CASSPRAASGGDNEQFF. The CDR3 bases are TGTGCCAGCTCACCACGGGCTGCGTCGGGAGGGGACAATGAGCAGTTCTTC.

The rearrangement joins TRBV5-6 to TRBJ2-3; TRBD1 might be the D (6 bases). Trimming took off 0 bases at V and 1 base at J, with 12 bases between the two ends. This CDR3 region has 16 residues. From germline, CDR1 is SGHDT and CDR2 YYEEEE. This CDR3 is CASSLELGAGTDTQYF. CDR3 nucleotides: TGTGCCAGCAGCTTGGAATTGGGGGCTGGCACAGATACGCAGTATTTT.

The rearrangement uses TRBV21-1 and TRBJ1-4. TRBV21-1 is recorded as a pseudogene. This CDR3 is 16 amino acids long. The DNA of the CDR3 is TGTGCCAGCAGGAGGGGGGGTAATGCAACTAATGAAAAACTGTTTTTT. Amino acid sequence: CASRRGGNATNEKLFF.

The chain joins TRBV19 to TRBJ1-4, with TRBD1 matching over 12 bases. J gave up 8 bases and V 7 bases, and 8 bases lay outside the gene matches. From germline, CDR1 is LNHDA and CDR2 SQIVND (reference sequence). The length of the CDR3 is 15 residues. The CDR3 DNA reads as TGTGCCAGTATAAAGTCGGGACAGGGGGCGGAAAAACTGTTTTTT. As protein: CASIKSGQGAEKLFF.

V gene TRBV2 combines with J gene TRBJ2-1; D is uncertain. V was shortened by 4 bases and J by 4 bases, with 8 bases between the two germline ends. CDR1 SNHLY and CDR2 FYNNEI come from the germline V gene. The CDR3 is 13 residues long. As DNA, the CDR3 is TGTGCCAGCAGTGTGAACAGTTACAATGAGCAGTTCTTC. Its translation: CASSVNSYNEQFF.

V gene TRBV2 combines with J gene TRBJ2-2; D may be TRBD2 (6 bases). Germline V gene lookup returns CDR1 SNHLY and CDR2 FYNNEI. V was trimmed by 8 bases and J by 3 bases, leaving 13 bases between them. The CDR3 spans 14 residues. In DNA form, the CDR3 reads TGTGCCAGCCGGTCGGGGGTTGACACCGGGGAGCTGTTTTTT. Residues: CASRSGVDTGELFF.

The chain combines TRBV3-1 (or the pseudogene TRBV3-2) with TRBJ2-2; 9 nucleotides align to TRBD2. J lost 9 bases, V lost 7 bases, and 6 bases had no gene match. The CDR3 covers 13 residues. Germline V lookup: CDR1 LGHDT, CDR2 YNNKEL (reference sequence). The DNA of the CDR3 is TGTGCCAGCAACCAGCGGGAGGAACGGGAGCTGTTTTTT. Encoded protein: CASNQREERELFF.

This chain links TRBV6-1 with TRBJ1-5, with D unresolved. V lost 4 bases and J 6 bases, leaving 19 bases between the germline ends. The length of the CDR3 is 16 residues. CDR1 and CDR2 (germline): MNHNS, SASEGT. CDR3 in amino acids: CASSAATARFGQPQHF. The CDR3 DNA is TGTGCCAGCAGTGCAGCTACGGCCAGGTTTGGTCAGCCCCAGCATTTT.

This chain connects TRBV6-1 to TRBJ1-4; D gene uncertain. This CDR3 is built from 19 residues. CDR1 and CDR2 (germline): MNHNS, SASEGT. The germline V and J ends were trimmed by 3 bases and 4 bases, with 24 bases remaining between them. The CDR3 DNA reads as TGTGCCAGCAGTGACGGAAGACTCCACGCCCGAATAGTTAATGAAAAACTGTTTTTT. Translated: CASSDGRLHARIVNEKLFF.

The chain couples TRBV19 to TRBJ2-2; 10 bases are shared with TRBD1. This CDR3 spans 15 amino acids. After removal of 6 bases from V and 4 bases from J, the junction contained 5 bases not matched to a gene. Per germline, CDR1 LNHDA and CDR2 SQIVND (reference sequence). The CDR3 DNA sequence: TGTGCCAGTAGGCTCCGGACAGGGGGCACCGGGGAGCTGTTTTTT. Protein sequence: CASRLRTGGTGELFF.

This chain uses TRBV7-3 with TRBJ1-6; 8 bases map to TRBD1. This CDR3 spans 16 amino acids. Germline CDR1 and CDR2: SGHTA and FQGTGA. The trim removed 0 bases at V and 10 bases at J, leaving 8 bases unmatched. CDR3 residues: CASSLTPRGLTSPLHF. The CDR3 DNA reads TGTGCCAGCAGCTTAACGCCCAGGGGGCTAACCTCACCCCTCCACTTT.

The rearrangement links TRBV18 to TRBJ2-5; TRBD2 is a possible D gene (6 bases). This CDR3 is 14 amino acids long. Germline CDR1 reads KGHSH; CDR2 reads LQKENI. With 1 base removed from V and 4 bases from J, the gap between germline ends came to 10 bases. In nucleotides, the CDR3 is TGTGCCAGCTCACCACAGGGACTTTTAGAGACCCAGTACTTC. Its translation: CASSPQGLLETQYF. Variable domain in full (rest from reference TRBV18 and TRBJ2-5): NAGVMQNPRHLVRRRGQEARLRCSPMKGHSHVYWYRQLPEEGLKFMVYLQKENIIDESGMPKERFSAEFPKEGPSILRIQQVVRGDSAAYFCASSPQGLLETQYFGPGTRLLVL.

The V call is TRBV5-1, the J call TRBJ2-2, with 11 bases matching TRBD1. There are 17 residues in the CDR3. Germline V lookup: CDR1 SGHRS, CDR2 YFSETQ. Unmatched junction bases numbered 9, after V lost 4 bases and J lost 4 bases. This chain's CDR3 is CASSVIWTGGLTGELFF. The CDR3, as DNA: TGCGCCAGCAGCGTGATTTGGACAGGGGGCCTCACCGGGGAGCTGTTTTTT. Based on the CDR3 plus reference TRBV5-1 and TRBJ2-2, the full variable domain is KAGVTQTPRYLIKTRGQQVTLSCSPISGHRSVSWYQQTPGQGLQFLFEYFSETQRNKGNFPGRFSGRQFSNSRSEMNVSTLELGDSALYLCASSVIWTGGLTGELFFGEGSRLTVL.

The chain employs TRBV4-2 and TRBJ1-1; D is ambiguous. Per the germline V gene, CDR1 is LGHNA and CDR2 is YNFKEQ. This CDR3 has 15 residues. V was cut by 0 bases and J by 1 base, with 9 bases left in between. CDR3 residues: CASSQDARRNTEAFF. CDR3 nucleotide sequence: TGTGCCAGCAGCCAAGACGCCAGGCGGAACACTGAAGCTTTCTTT.

CDR3 DNA: TGTGCCAGCAGTCCTACAGGGGGCTATGGCTACACCTTC. Translated: CASSPTGGYGYTF. The rearrangement uses TRBV27 and TRBJ1-2; 8 bases line up with TRBD1. V lost 5 bases, J lost 4 bases, and 3 bases stayed unmatched. The CDR3 sequence is 13 residues long. The germline gives CDR1 MNHEY, CDR2 SMNVEV (reference sequence).

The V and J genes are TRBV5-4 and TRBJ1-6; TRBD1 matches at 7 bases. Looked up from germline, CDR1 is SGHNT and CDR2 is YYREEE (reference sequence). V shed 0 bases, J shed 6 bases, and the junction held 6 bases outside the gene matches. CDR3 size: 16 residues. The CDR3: CASSLAQAGGNSPLHF. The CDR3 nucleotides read TGTGCCAGCAGCTTGGCTCAGGCAGGGGGTAATTCACCCCTCCACTTT.

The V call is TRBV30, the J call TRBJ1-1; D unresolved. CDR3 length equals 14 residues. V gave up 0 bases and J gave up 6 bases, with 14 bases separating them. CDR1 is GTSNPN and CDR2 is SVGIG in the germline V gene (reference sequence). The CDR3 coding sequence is TGTGCCTGGAGTGTACGTAGCCAGAGGGCTGAAGCTTTCTTT. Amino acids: CAWSVRSQRAEAFF.